This is a list of T cell receptor beta chains from one sample in a study of blood T cell repertoires in COVID-19. Here immunoSEQ multiplex PCR was the method, and the copy in TCRdb shows in-frame clones only, minus some. The repertoire holds some 290,000 clones, under 95% seen once, with about 2.3% in the top ten. Sample: PBMCs or T cells enriched from blood (not recorded which). All receptors derive from a woman in her thirties or forties with acute COVID-19. CDR3s include the opening cysteine and the closing phenylalanine or tryptophan. The D gene is left open where the match is weak. Clone size is stated in some rows and not others, as once, few, many or a class when expanded.

DNA	CDR3	V	D	J	size
TGCAGCGTCTCTCCCTCCTGGGGGGGTAGCACAGATACGCAGTATTTT	CSVSPSWGGSTDTQYF	TRBV29-1	TRBD2	TRBJ2-3	NA
TGCGCCAGCAGCTTGCAGGCGAGGGACACTGAAGCTTTCTTT	CASSLQARDTEAFF	TRBV5-1	NA	TRBJ1-1	NA
TGTGCCACCCAAACCGGGACTAGCGGCACAGATACGCAGTATTTT	CATQTGTSGTDTQYF	TRBV24-1	TRBD2	TRBJ2-3	NA
TGTGCCAGCAGCCAATCTCAACGTAGTACGGATACGCAGTATTTT	CASSQSQRSTDTQYF	TRBV3-1/TRBV3-2	NA	TRBJ2-3	NA
TGTGCCAGCAGCCCCCAGGGAGGGACAGGTCAGCCCCAGCATTTT	CASSPQGGTGQPQHF	TRBV11-2	TRBD1	TRBJ1-5	NA
TGTGCCAGCACTCGGACTAGCGGCATACCCGGGGAGCTGTTTTTT	CASTRTSGIPGELFF	TRBV2	TRBD2	TRBJ2-2	NA
TGTGCCAGCAGCCCCGCGGGTCGGAACGAGCAGTACTTC	CASSPAGRNEQYF	TRBV12-3/TRBV12-4	NA	TRBJ2-7	once
TGTGCCAGCAGCTTAGTCCTAGCGGGGCCCCAAGAGACCCAGTACTTC	CASSLVLAGPQETQYF	TRBV7-8	TRBD2	TRBJ2-5	NA
TGCGCCAGCAGCCCCTTACAGGGCAATCAGCCCCAGCATTTT	CASSPLQGNQPQHF	TRBV4-1	NA	TRBJ1-5	NA
TGCGCCAGCAGCCCCGGGACAGGGATCTACGAGCAGTACTTC	CASSPGTGIYEQYF	TRBV5-1	TRBD1	TRBJ2-7	NA
TGTGCCAGCAGTCGAGATGCGGGACCCGTGAGAGAGACCCAGTACTTC	CASSRDAGPVRETQYF	TRBV7-9	NA	TRBJ2-5	NA
TGTGCCAGCAGCCAAGGTGGAGCGGGAGGTCGCGGGGAGCTGTTTTTT	CASSQGGAGGRGELFF	TRBV3-1/TRBV3-2	TRBD2	TRBJ2-2	NA
TGTGCCAGCAGCGTAGGTTACCAGGAGACCCAGTACTTC	CASSVGYQETQYF	TRBV9	NA	TRBJ2-5	NA
TGTGCCTGGAGTGTACGAGGAAACACTGAAGCTTTCTTT	CAWSVRGNTEAFF	TRBV30	NA	TRBJ1-1	NA
TGTGCCTGGAAGCGGGGGGTCAGGAATTCACCCCTCCACTTT	CAWKRGVRNSPLHF	TRBV30	NA	TRBJ1-6	NA
TGTGCCAGCAGCTTGGGAGAGTCTCGCCATCAGCCCCAGCATTTT	CASSLGESRHQPQHF	TRBV7-2	NA	TRBJ1-5	once
TGTGCCAGCTCAAGAGCAGGGGAACCAAACACCGGGGAGCTGTTTTTT	CASSRAGEPNTGELFF	TRBV18	NA	TRBJ2-2	few
TGCGCCAGCAGCTCCTTGGCGGGAGCTACGTCAGATACGCAGTATTTT	CASSSLAGATSDTQYF	TRBV5-1	TRBD2	TRBJ2-3	NA
TGTGCCAGCTCACCGGACGGGACTAGCGGGAGGAACACCGGGGAGCTGTTTTTT	CASSPDGTSGRNTGELFF	TRBV18	TRBD2	TRBJ2-2	NA
TGTGCCAGCAGTGCGTCTGCCTATGGAAAACTGTTTTTT	CASSASAYGKLFF	TRBV2	NA	TRBJ1-4	NA
TGTGCCAGCAGTTTACCGGGAGAGACCCAGTACTTC	CASSLPGETQYF	TRBV28	NA	TRBJ2-5	NA
TGTGCCAGCAGCTTACAGGGGGCCGGACAGCCCCAGCATTTT	CASSLQGAGQPQHF	TRBV5-4	TRBD1	TRBJ1-5	NA
TGCGCCAGCAGCTTCTCCGGGGGGGCCAACGTCCTGACTTTC	CASSFSGGANVLTF	TRBV4-3	NA	TRBJ2-6	NA
TGTGCCAGCAGCTATCAGGGTAACACTGAAGCTTTCTTT	CASSYQGNTEAFF	TRBV12-3/TRBV12-4	NA	TRBJ1-1	NA
TGTGCCAGCAGTTTGCTAGACGAGCAGTTCTTC	CASSLLDEQFF	TRBV12-3/TRBV12-4	NA	TRBJ2-1	NA